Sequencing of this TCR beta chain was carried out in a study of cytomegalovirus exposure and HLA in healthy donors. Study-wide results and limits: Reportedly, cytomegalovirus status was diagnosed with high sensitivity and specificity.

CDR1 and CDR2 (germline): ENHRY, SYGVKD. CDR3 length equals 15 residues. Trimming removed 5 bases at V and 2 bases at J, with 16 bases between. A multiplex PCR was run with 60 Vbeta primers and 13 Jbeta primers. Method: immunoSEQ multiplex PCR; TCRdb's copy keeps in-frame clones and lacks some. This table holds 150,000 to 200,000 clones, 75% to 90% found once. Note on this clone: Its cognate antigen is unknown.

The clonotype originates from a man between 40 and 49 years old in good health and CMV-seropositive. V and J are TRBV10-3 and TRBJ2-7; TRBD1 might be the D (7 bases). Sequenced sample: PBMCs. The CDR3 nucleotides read TGTGCCATCAGTACTAGCCGGGACAGCACCTACGAGCAGTACTTC. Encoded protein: CAISTSRDSTYEQYF.